This TCR beta chain was sequenced for a study of T-cell reconstitution after alpha-beta-depleted transplantation in children. This CDR3 has 16 amino acids. Germline CDR1 SQVTM, CDR2 ANQGSEA. The junction had 5 bases not matched to a gene; V was cut back by 0 bases and J by 2 bases. The TCRbeta library incorporated unique molecular identifiers. TCRdb recomputed calls from the PCR reads with MiXCR, one row per CDR3 protein. Seen here are almost 600,000 distinct CDR3 sequences, 20% to 30% observed once, and the top ten hold 30% to 40%. The sequence derives from a boy under three years old with Wiskott-Aldrich syndrome, due to receive a stem cell transplant. The sample in question was PBMCs, obtained before TCRalphabeta/CD19-depleted stem cell transplant. The chain has TRBV29-1 and TRBJ2-1, with 9 bases matching TRBD2. Here the CDR3 DNA reads TGCAGCGTTGAAGATTGGCGGGAGGGAGCCTACAATGAGCAGTTCTTC. Translating gives CSVEDWREGAYNEQFF.